This TCR beta chain was sequenced for a study of shared clonotypes between healthy human individuals. Overall study results and limits: Naive subsets generally had larger estimated richness than memory subsets.

This CDR3 is 15 amino acids long. Germline V gene sequence: CDR1 SGDLS, CDR2 YYNGEE. The ends were cut back, 3 bases at V and 3 bases at J, with 13 bases in the middle. Method: immunoSEQ multiplex PCR; TCRdb's copy keeps in-frame clones and lacks some. The repertoire holds some 1.4 million clones, with around 95% as singletons. This clone was recorded only once. Antigen specificity is unknown. This TCR came from a man aged 25-45 years in good health. The chain carries TRBV9 and TRBJ1-5; D remains unclear. The sequenced material came from naive CD4+ T cells sorted from blood. Subset in this sample: CD45RA+ positively selected. CDR3 nucleotides: TGTGCCAGCAGCGCCGCCGGCACGGTCAATCAGCCCCAGCATTTT. Protein product: CASSAAGTVNQPQHF. The entire variable domain, with the rest obtained from reference TRBV9 and TRBJ1-5, is as follows: DSGVTQTPKHLITATGQRVTLRCSPRSGDLSVYWYQQSLDQGLQFLIQYYNGEERAKGNILERFSAQQFPDLHSELNLSSLELGDSALYFCASSAAGTVNQPQHFGDGTRLSIL.